Listed below are T cell receptor beta chains from one sample, sequenced in a study of OX40 agonist ivuxolimab in advanced cancers. Only in-frame clones appear in the TCRdb table, and some are missing; sequencing was by immunoSEQ multiplex PCR. The sample yields about 110,000 clones, approximately 89% seen once. Source: CD4+ or CD8+ T cells sorted from blood, taken in a trial of the OX40 agonist ivuxolimab. Source of these receptors: an adult with an advanced solid tumor such as melanoma, head and neck, liver or kidney cancer. Each CDR3 is given with its conserved first and last residue. A D gene is named only where the DNA matches it firmly. A row's size may be missing; if present it is once, few, many or a size class.

CASSFSGSYNEQFF	TGTGCCAGCAGCTTTAGCGGATCCTACAATGAGCAGTTCTTC	TRBV11-3	TRBJ2-1	.	.	14
CATSRGGAGAITGELFF	TGTGCCACCAGCAGAGGAGGAGCAGGGGCAATTACCGGGGAGCTGTTTTTT	TRBV15	TRBJ2-2	.	.	17
CAWSEGDRGGYGYTF	TGTGCCTGGAGTGAAGGCGACAGGGGAGGCTATGGCTACACCTTC	TRBV30	TRBJ1-2	.	TRBD1	15
CALTWGSGNQPQHF	TGTGCCCTAACCTGGGGGTCGGGCAATCAGCCCCAGCATTTT	TRBV9	TRBJ1-5	.	.	14
CASSLVGQGNSPLHF	TGTGCCAGCAGCTTAGTTGGACAGGGGAATTCACCCCTCCACTTT	TRBV7-2	TRBJ1-6	.	TRBD1	15
CASSPLVTSGSRFF	TGTGCCAGCAGCCCCCTTGTTACTAGCGGGAGTCGGTTCTTC	TRBV2	TRBJ2-1	.	TRBD2	14
CASSLTLTSGSNEQFF	TGTGCCAGCAGCTTAACCCTGACTAGCGGGTCCAATGAGCAGTTCTTC	TRBV7-8	TRBJ2-1	.	TRBD2	16
CASSPLEATTDTQYF	TGTGCCAGCTCACCACTGGAGGCAACCACAGATACGCAGTATTTT	TRBV18	TRBJ2-3	.	.	15
CASISGDTEAFF	TGTGCCAGCATTTCGGGGGACACTGAAGCTTTCTTT	TRBV6-5	TRBJ1-1	few	.	12
CASSGRPRGEKLFF	TGTGCCAGCAGTGGGAGACCCAGAGGTGAAAAACTGTTTTTT	TRBV2	TRBJ1-4	.	.	14
CASRFGPRENTIYF	TGTGCCAGCAGATTTGGACCCCGGGAAAACACCATATATTTT	TRBV11-2	TRBJ1-3	.	.	14
CASSPTEGEAFF	TGTGCCAGCTCACCTACCGAGGGGGAAGCTTTCTTT	TRBV18	TRBJ1-1	once	.	12
CASSPSQETQYF	TGTGCCAGCTCACCCTCCCAAGAGACCCAGTACTTC	TRBV18	TRBJ2-5	.	.	12
CASSPAWQMNTEAFF	TGTGCCAGCTCACCGGCTTGGCAGATGAACACTGAAGCTTTCTTT	TRBV18	TRBJ1-1	.	.	15
CATTTGLRGNYGYTF	TGTGCCACTACGACAGGTTTGAGAGGGAACTATGGCTACACCTTC	TRBV5-8	TRBJ1-2	once	.	15
CASSFGALDYGYTF	TGTGCCAGCAGCTTCGGGGCTTTAGACTATGGCTACACCTTC	TRBV7-9	TRBJ1-2	.	.	14
CASSRTSGGSYNEQFF	TGTGCCAGCTCCCGTACTAGCGGGGGGTCCTACAATGAGCAGTTCTTC	TRBV18	TRBJ2-1	.	TRBD2	16
CASSIGQGDTEAFF	TGTGCCAGTAGTATCGGTCAGGGGGACACTGAAGCTTTCTTT	TRBV19	TRBJ1-1	.	TRBD1	14
CASSSGPGGNEQFF	TGTGCCAGCAGCTCCGGGCCAGGGGGGAATGAGCAGTTCTTC	TRBV9	TRBJ2-1	few	.	14
CASSPGQGSTGELFF	TGTGCCAGCTCCCCGGGACAGGGAAGCACCGGGGAGCTGTTTTTT	TRBV18	TRBJ2-2	.	TRBD1	15
CASSPDTGGQGGYTF	TGTGCCAGCAGCCCGGACACAGGGGGCCAGGGTGGCTACACCTTC	TRBV7-2	TRBJ1-2	few	TRBD1	15
CASSLGLVVLGYSSYNEQFF	TGTGCCAGCAGCTTAGGCCTCGTGGTCCTCGGCTACAGCTCCTACAATGAGCAGTTCTTC	TRBV13	TRBJ2-1	.	.	20
CASSSDTGAGETEAFF	TGTGCCAGCAGTAGTGACACAGGGGCGGGGGAGACTGAAGCTTTCTTT	TRBV9	TRBJ1-1	.	TRBD1	16
CASRQGAGNSPLHF	TGTGCCAGCAGGCAGGGAGCTGGTAATTCACCCCTCCACTTT	TRBV28	TRBJ1-6	.	.	14
CASLASVDTQYF	TGTGCCAGCCTGGCTAGTGTCGATACGCAGTATTTT	TRBV2	TRBJ2-3	.	.	12
CASLRVTEAFF	TGTGCCAGCTTACGGGTCACTGAAGCTTTCTTT	TRBV6-5	TRBJ1-1	once	.	11
CASSETLTTEAFF	TGTGCCAGCAGTGAGACATTAACCACTGAAGCTTTCTTT	TRBV6-1	TRBJ1-1	.	.	13
CASSLDPYTYEQYF	TGTGCCAGCAGCTTAGATCCGTATACCTACGAGCAGTACTTC	TRBV7-6	TRBJ2-7	.	.	14
CASSLSYTGELFF	TGTGCCAGCAGCTTAAGTTACACCGGGGAGCTGTTTTTT	TRBV11-3	TRBJ2-2	.	.	13
CASSLDQGKENTIYF	TGTGCCAGCAGCTTAGACCAGGGAAAGGAAAACACCATATATTTT	TRBV7-6	TRBJ1-3	.	.	15
CASSSQGPNYEQYF	TGTGCCAGCAGCTCCCAGGGACCGAACTACGAGCAGTACTTC	TRBV5-4	TRBJ2-7	.	.	14
CATSRDRSGPQPQHF	TGTGCCACCAGCAGAGATCGATCAGGGCCTCAGCCCCAGCATTTT	TRBV15	TRBJ1-5	.	.	15
CASSPGQSLRNQPQHF	TGTGCCAGCAGTCCCGGACAGTCTCTTCGCAATCAGCCCCAGCATTTT	TRBV6-6	TRBJ1-5	.	.	16
CASSSSPGQNSNQPQHF	TGTGCCAGCAGTTCATCTCCGGGACAGAATAGCAATCAGCCCCAGCATTTT	TRBV28	TRBJ1-5	.	TRBD1	17
CASSLTLRPDSGLFF	TGTGCCAGCAGCTTGACACTTCGCCCGGACTCGGGTCTGTTTTTT	TRBV5-5	TRBJ1-4	.	.	15
CASSQRAGENYGYTF	TGTGCCAGCAGCCAGAGGGCAGGGGAGAACTATGGCTACACCTTC	TRBV16	TRBJ1-2	.	.	15
CAWSVENTGELFF	TGTGCCTGGAGTGTGGAAAACACCGGGGAGCTGTTTTTT	TRBV30	TRBJ2-2	.	.	13